A single sample gave rise to the 27 T cell receptor beta chains below, sequenced in a study of blood T cell repertoires in COVID-19. Sequencing was performed with immunoSEQ multiplex PCR; in TCRdb, only in-frame clones are kept and a portion is missing. In the table there are approximately 160,000 clones, about 74% of which are singletons. The material sequenced was peripheral blood. The receptors here all came from a man aged 55 to 70 with acute or convalescent COVID-19.

This clone was seen repeatedly, ten times or more. The chain combines TRBV10-3 with TRBJ1-5, with 7 bases identical to TRBD1. J was trimmed by 3 bases and V by 5 bases; bases with no gene match: 7. In germline, CDR1 is ENHRY, CDR2 SYGVKD. The CDR3 loop spans 15 amino acids. The CDR3 DNA sequence: TGTGCCATCAGTCCCGGGACAGAAAACAATCAGCCCCAGCATTTT. Translation gives CAISPGTENNQPQHF.

V is TRBV29-1 and J is TRBJ2-2; 9 positions match TRBD2. V was clipped by 4 bases and J by 3 bases; unmatched bases: 12. This CDR3 region has 17 residues. Germline CDR1 and CDR2: SQVTM and ANQGSEA. The CDR3 DNA sequence: TGCAGCGTTGGAGGGATGGGCGGGGGGGCAGACACCGGGGAGCTGTTTTTT. This sequence encodes CSVGGMGGGADTGELFF.

The chain recombines TRBV6-1 with TRBJ2-2, with TRBD1 matching 7 bases. The length of the CDR3 is 15 residues. Germline CDR1 is MNHNS and CDR2 is SASEGT. With 2 bases clipped from V and 4 bases from J, the junction kept 4 bases outside the gene matches. This chain's CDR3 is CASSEQGVTTGELFF. CDR3 nucleotides: TGTGCCAGCAGTGAACAGGGGGTGACCACCGGGGAGCTGTTTTTT.

About this clone: At the DNA level, this CDR3 is encoded by other sequences in the same sample as well. The genes are TRBV11-2 and TRBJ2-1, with unresolved D. The CDR3 is 14 residues long. Germline CDR1 SGHAT, CDR2 FQNNGV. Trimming left V 1 base short and J 0 bases short, with 4 bases between. CDR3 in amino acids: CASSLGGSYNEQFF. The CDR3 DNA is TGTGCCAGCAGCTTAGGCGGCTCCTACAATGAGCAGTTCTTC.

The chain recombines TRBV6-1 with TRBJ1-5; 10 nucleotides match TRBD1. The V gene's germline CDR1 is MNHNS and CDR2 SASEGT. CDR3 length equals 16 residues. J lost 6 bases, V lost 2 bases, and 7 bases had no gene match. The CDR3 DNA sequence: TGTGCCAGCAGTGAATGGGACAGGGGTTTTAGTCAGCCCCAGCATTTT. Its translation: CASSEWDRGFSQPQHF.

The V and J genes are TRBV5-8 and TRBJ1-4; possibly TRBD1 for D (6 bases). This CDR3 is 16 amino acids long. CDR1 is SGHTS and CDR2 is YDEGEE in the germline V gene. The V end lost 2 bases, the J end lost 3 bases, and 14 bases lay between the germline ends. Here the CDR3 DNA reads TGTGCCAGCAGCTTAGGGGACACCGCCGCTAATGAAAAACTGTTTTTT. Its translation: CASSLGDTAANEKLFF.

This sequence joins TRBV27 and TRBJ2-3, with D uncertain. The germline gives CDR1 MNHEY, CDR2 SMNVEV (reference sequence). Trimming took off 2 bases at V and 3 bases at J, with 9 bases between the two ends. This CDR3 is built from 14 residues. The CDR3 region has the DNA TGTGCCAGCAGTTTAAACATCGCTACAGATACGCAGTATTTT. Amino acids: CASSLNIATDTQYF.

This clone was seen only a few times. This sequence joins TRBV5-1 and TRBJ2-2; tentative D call: TRBD1 (7 bases). The V end lost 4 bases, the J end lost 6 bases, and 16 bases lay between the germline ends. Germline-derived CDR1 and CDR2 are SGHRS and YFSETQ. The CDR3 sequence is 15 residues long. Written as DNA, the CDR3 is TGCGCCAGCAGCGACAGCAGGGGGGCCTCCGGGGAGCTGTTTTTT. This sequence encodes CASSDSRGASGELFF. Using reference TRBV5-1 and TRBJ2-2 for the parts outside the CDR3, the full variable domain is KAGVTQTPRYLIKTRGQQVTLSCSPISGHRSVSWYQQTPGQGLQFLFEYFSETQRNKGNFPGRFSGRQFSNSRSEMNVSTLELGDSALYLCASSDSRGASGELFFGEGSRLTVL.

The chain carries TRBV5-1 and TRBJ2-5; D unclear. V shed 0 bases and J shed 10 bases, with 10 bases lying between them. Germline V CDR1 and CDR2: SGHRS, YFSETQ. The CDR3 contains 12 residues. CDR3 DNA sequence: TGCGCCAGCAGCTTGGCCCCAGAACGCCAGTACTTC. It codes for CASSLAPERQYF.

The sample holds one count of this clone. This sequence joins TRBV11-2 and TRBJ2-4, with a weak D call TRBD2 (6 bases). Germline values: CDR1 SGHAT, CDR2 FQNNGV. The CDR3 is made up of 16 amino acids. Trimming left V 5 bases short and J 2 bases short, with 16 bases between. Here the CDR3 DNA reads TGTGCCAGCAGCGATACTAGCACGAGATCCAAAAACATTCAGTACTTC. Encoded protein: CASSDTSTRSKNIQYF. The variable domain in full, with the rest retrieved from reference TRBV11-2 and TRBJ2-4, is EAGVAQSPRYKIIEKRQSVAFWCNPISGHATLYWYQQILGQGPKLLIQFQNNGVVDDSQLPKDRFSAERLKGVDSTLKIQPAKLEDSAVYLCASSDTSTRSKNIQYFGAGTRLSVL.

The sample holds a few counts of this clone. V is TRBV2 and J is TRBJ2-7; 8 bases agree with TRBD2. The CDR3 totals 15 residues. J lost 3 bases, V lost 10 bases, and 14 bases had no gene match. Germline CDR1 and CDR2: SNHLY and FYNNEI. The CDR3 reads CATPSQKTSVYEQYF. The DNA of the CDR3 is TGTGCCACCCCCTCTCAGAAGACTAGCGTCTACGAGCAGTACTTC.

V is TRBV9 and J is TRBJ2-1; TRBD2 matches 7 bases. Germline V lookup: CDR1 SGDLS, CDR2 YYNGEE. The CDR3 has 15 residues. V shed 4 bases and J 8 bases; nucleotides not matched to a gene: 12. CDR3 sequence: CASSSREAGWYEQFF. The CDR3 nucleotides are TGTGCCAGCAGCTCCCGAGAAGCGGGGTGGTATGAGCAGTTCTTC.

The chain links TRBV19 to TRBJ2-3, with TRBD2 matching over 13 bases. Germline values: CDR1 LNHDA, CDR2 SQIVND (reference sequence). V was clipped by 2 bases and J by 2 bases; unmatched bases: 7. This CDR3 contains 18 residues. The CDR3 sequence: CASSISVLAGGNTDTQYF. The CDR3 DNA reads as TGTGCCAGTAGTATATCGGTACTAGCGGGGGGGAACACAGATACGCAGTATTTT. Supplemented by reference TRBV19 and TRBJ2-3, the full variable domain reads DGGITQSPKYLFRKEGQNVTLSCEQNLNHDAMYWYRQDPGQGLRLIYYSQIVNDFQKGDIAEGYSVSREKKESFPLTVTSAQKNPTAFYLCASSISVLAGGNTDTQYFGPGTRLTVL.

The J gene is TRBJ2-3, the V gene TRBV18, with TRBD1 matching over 8 bases. This CDR3 contains 17 residues. The ends lost 2 bases at V and 3 bases at J; junction bases unmatched: 10. Germline lookup yields CDR1 KGHSH and CDR2 LQKENI. CDR3 region: CASSPIRQGPLTDTQYF. The DNA of the CDR3 is TGTGCCAGCTCACCAATCCGACAGGGGCCCTTAACAGATACGCAGTATTTT.

This chain joins TRBV7-8 and TRBJ2-3; D unclear. V lost 5 bases to trimming and J lost 2 bases, with 11 bases between them. CDR1 is SGHVS, CDR2 FQNEAQ, per germline. The CDR3 runs to 14 residues. For the CDR3, the DNA is TGTGCCAGCAGCGAGGAACGGTACACAGATACGCAGTATTTT. It translates to CASSEERYTDTQYF.

V usage is TRBV28 and J usage is TRBJ2-1; a possible D gene is TRBD2 (5 bases). Looked up from germline, CDR1 is MDHEN and CDR2 is SYDVKM. V lost 8 bases, J lost 8 bases, and 16 bases lay in between. The CDR3 covers 13 residues. CDR3 DNA: TGTGCCAGCCGAGGGCCCACGAGTGATGAGCAGTTCTTC. Translation: CASRGPTSDEQFF.

The chain links TRBV30 to TRBJ1-1, with D uncertain. This CDR3 spans 13 amino acids. Trimming left V 2 bases short and J 4 bases short, with 11 bases between. Looked up from germline, CDR1 is GTSNPN and CDR2 is SVGIG (reference sequence). CDR3 sequence reads: CAWSTGVLTEAFF. For the CDR3, the DNA is TGTGCCTGGAGTACCGGGGTACTCACTGAAGCTTTCTTT.

The V and J genes are TRBV18 and TRBJ2-4; possible D gene TRBD2, 6 bases. Germline lookup yields CDR1 KGHSH and CDR2 LQKENI. The V and J ends lost 0 bases and 9 bases respectively, with 15 bases between them. The CDR3 sequence is 15 residues long. CDR3 sequence (DNA): TGTGCCAGCTCACCACCAGCTGGGGAGGTGAGCATTCAGTACTTC. As protein: CASSPPAGEVSIQYF. The variable domain in full, with the rest retrieved from reference TRBV18 and TRBJ2-4, is NAGVMQNPRHLVRRRGQEARLRCSPMKGHSHVYWYRQLPEEGLKFMVYLQKENIIDESGMPKERFSAEFPKEGPSILRIQQVVRGDSAAYFCASSPPAGEVSIQYFGAGTRLSVL.

V and J are TRBV29-1 and TRBJ2-3, with TRBD1 matching over 7 bases. Trimming removed 6 bases from V and 2 bases from J; junction bases left unmatched: 8. Germline CDR1 is SQVTM and CDR2 is ANQGSEA. The CDR3 totals 14 residues. The CDR3: CSVSGTDFTDTQYF. The CDR3 coding sequence is TGCAGCGTGTCCGGGACAGACTTCACAGATACGCAGTATTTT.

The chain is built from TRBV2 and TRBJ2-6; D may be TRBD1 (5 bases). The V end lost 4 bases, the J end lost 6 bases, and 13 bases lay between the germline ends. CDR3 length equals 15 residues. CDR1 is SNHLY, CDR2 FYNNEI, per germline. CDR3 in amino acids: CASSGGQGVANVLTF. CDR3 bases: TGTGCCAGCAGTGGCGGACAAGGAGTGGCCAACGTCCTGACTTTC.

V and J are TRBV28 and TRBJ1-2, with TRBD1 matching 10 bases. The V segment lost 3 bases and the J segment 8 bases; nucleotides outside the gene matches: 6. The CDR3 runs 14 residues. CDR1 is MDHEN and CDR2 is SYDVKM in the germline V gene. As DNA, the CDR3 is TGTGCCAGCAGTTTCGTGACAGGGGGCGCGGGCTACACCTTC. Translation: CASSFVTGGAGYTF.

This rearrangement joins TRBV2 to TRBJ2-2; possibly TRBD1 for D (5 bases). Deletions cut 3 bases from V and 5 bases from J, with 7 bases between. Germline assignment: CDR1 SNHLY and CDR2 FYNNEI. The CDR3 runs to 13 residues. Written as DNA, the CDR3 is TGTGCCAGCAGTGACAGGGTGACCGGGGAGCTGTTTTTT. It codes for CASSDRVTGELFF.

The chain combines TRBV11-2 with TRBJ2-2; D is unresolved. The CDR3 covers 17 residues. Deletions cut 1 base from V and 0 bases from J, with 12 bases between. Germline CDR1 and CDR2: SGHAT and FQNNGV. The CDR3 sequence is CASSLVGRITNTGELFF. The CDR3 DNA follows: TGTGCCAGCAGCTTAGTTGGGCGAATCACGAACACCGGGGAGCTGTTTTTT.

This chain uses TRBV29-1 with TRBJ2-7, with D hard to call. CDR3 length equals 12 residues. Per the germline V gene, CDR1 is SQVTM and CDR2 is ANQGSEA. Trimming took off 4 bases at V and 0 bases at J, with 7 bases between the two ends. In DNA, the CDR3 is TGCAGCGTTGTAGTACCCTCCTACGAGCAGTACTTC. This sequence encodes CSVVVPSYEQYF.

V usage is TRBV7-3 and J usage is TRBJ2-5; D gene uncertain. The CDR3 has 13 residues. Germline CDR1 reads SGHTA; CDR2 reads FQGTGA. V lost 3 bases to trimming and J lost 4 bases, with 9 bases between them. CDR3 loop: CASSFWSGETQYF. CDR3 sequence (DNA): TGTGCCAGCAGCTTTTGGAGTGGAGAGACCCAGTACTTC. The variable domain in full, completed from reference TRBV7-3 and TRBJ2-5, reads GAGVSQTPSNKVTEKGKYVELRCDPISGHTALYWYRQSLGQGPEFLIYFQGTGAADDSGLPNDRFFAVRPEGSVSTLKIQRTERGDSAVYLCASSFWSGETQYFGPGTRLLVL.

The chain links TRBV9 to TRBJ2-2; 11 bases line up with TRBD1. V shed 2 bases, J shed 4 bases, and the junction held 4 bases outside the gene matches. CDR3 size: 16 residues. Germline CDR1 is SGDLS and CDR2 is YYNGEE. Here the CDR3 reads CASSVGQGASTGELFF. CDR3 nucleotides: TGTGCCAGCAGCGTCGGACAGGGGGCATCCACCGGGGAGCTGTTTTTT.

The chain is built from TRBV6-5 and TRBJ1-6; 8 bases are a match to TRBD1. This CDR3 has 16 amino acids. V lost 4 bases and J lost 7; bases outside the gene matches: 9. Germline V lookup: CDR1 MNHEY, CDR2 SVGAGI. CDR3 region: CASSFAPGTGNSPLHF. The DNA for the CDR3 is TGTGCCAGCAGTTTCGCCCCCGGGACAGGCAATTCACCCCTCCACTTT.